A selection of T cell receptor delta chains follows, all from one sample in a study of gamma-delta T cells after stem cell transplantation. TCRdb re-called clones from the RT-PCR reads via CATT. This table has a few thousand delta-chain clones, around 5% appearing once. Specimen: gamma-delta T cells. The receptors derive from a human donor. It is not recorded whose cells these are; they may come from a transplant donor. Both conserved end residues are part of each CDR3. D genes are given only for firm matches. Clone size appears in some rows only: once, few, many, or a class for an expanded clone.

>TRDJ2|medium-sized|TRDV2|TRDD3
TGTGCCTGTGACACTCTTACTGGGGGATACGGGGTAGCACAACTCTTCTTT
CACDTLTGGYGVAQLFF
>TRDJ1|large|TRDV2|NA
TGTGCCTGTGACCCCGTCCGACATCACGGGTACACCGATAAACTCATCTTT
CACDPVRHHGYTDKLIF
>TRDJ1|few|TRDV2|TRDD3
TGTGCCTGTGATGTACTGGGGGATACGCAAATCACCGATAAACCCATCTTT
CACDVLGDTQITDKPIF
>TRDJ1|large|TRDV2|TRDD3
TGTGCCTGTGACTCTCTACTGGGGGGCCGAGGGTACACCGATAAACTCATCTTT
CACDSLLGGRGYTDKLIF
>TRDJ1|few|TRDV2|TRDD3
TGTGCCTGTGACGTACTGGGGGACCAAGGGTACACCGATAAACTCATCTTT
CACDVLGDQGYTDKLIF
>TRDJ1|NA|TRDV2|TRDD3
TGTGCCTGTGACACCGGAGGGTTACTGGGGGATACCCCTTACACCGATAAACTCATCTTT
CACDTGGLLGDTPYTDKLIF
>TRDJ3|medium-sized|TRDV3|TRDD3
TGTGCGGAGGGCCTTCCCCAACTGGGGGATAGCGGCTCCTGGGACACCCGACAGATGTTTTTC
CAEGLPQLGDSGSWDTRQMFF
>TRDJ1|few|TRDV2|TRDD3
TGTGCCTGTGACGTCCTGGGGGCTACAATGACCGATAAACTCATCTTT
CACDVLGATMTDKLIF
>TRDJ1|hyperexpanded|TRDV2|TRDD3
TGTGCCTGTGACACCATACTGGGGGATTCGTACACCGATAAACTCATCTTT
CACDTILGDSYTDKLIF
>TRDJ1|medium-sized|TRDV1|NA
TGTGCTCTTGGGGAACTGAAACTGTTAGAGGATAAACTCATCTTT
CALGELKLLEDKLIF
>TRDJ1|once|TRDV2|NA
TGTGCCTGTGACCCCGTTGGCCCTGTCGACCTCCCTCGTGGATTGGGGGCTGACACCGATAAACTCATCTTT
CACDPVGPVDLPRGLGADTDKLIF
>TRDJ1|large|TRDV2|TRDD3
TGTGCCTGTGACACCGTTCTGTCTGGGGGATACGCGGAACGGGACACCGATAAACTCATCTTT
CACDTVLSGGYAERDTDKLIF
>TRDJ1|NA|TRDV2|TRDD3
TGTGCCTTTCCATTTACCCTCGTACTGGGGGAGGAGTACACCGATAAACTCATCTTT
CAFPFTLVLGEEYTDKLIF
>TRDJ2|large|TRDV2|TRDD3
TGTGCCTGTGACACCATTACTGGGGGACGGGATTTGACAGCACAACTCTTCTTT
CACDTITGGRDLTAQLFF
>TRDJ1|NA|TRDV1|NA
TGTGCTCTTGGGGAACCGACCTCCGGCTGGGATACCGATAAACTCATCTTT
CALGEPTSGWDTDKLIF
>TRDJ1|NA|TRDV1|NA
TGTGCTCTTGGGGAACTGAAGTCCGGGCACACCGATAAACTCATCTTT
CALGELKSGHTDKLIF
>TRDJ1|medium-sized|TRDV2|NA
TGTGCCTGTGACACTCTTTCCGGCCGTGATACGACCGATAAACTCATCTTT
CACDTLSGRDTTDKLIF
>TRDJ1|few|TRDV2|NA
TGTGCCTGTGACACCATAGGGGTACTGGTGGACGCACCAAACACCGATACACTCATCTTT
CACDTIGVLVDAPNTDTLIF
>TRDJ1|few|TRAV29/DV5|NA
NA
CSVLLCSKNLPYLRHTGGPPYTDKLIF
>TRDJ1|few|TRDV2|NA
TGTGCCTGTGACACCGTTACTGGTTCCCCGGGTAAGCGGGGCACCGATAAACTCATCTTT
CACDTVTGSPGKRGTDKLIF
>TRDJ1|few|TRDV1|NA
TGTGCTCTTGGGGAACCCCTCTTCCTGCCCCAACCCCCCGTGAGGGACTCCGATAAACTCATCTTT
CALGEPLFLPQPPVRDSDKLIF
>TRDJ1|large|TRDV2|TRDD3
TGTGCCTGTGACATACTGGGGGCCGTGTACACCGATAAACTCATCTTT
CACDILGAVYTDKLIF
>TRDJ1|medium-sized|TRDV3|TRDD3
TGTGCCTCATGCTCGGGTTTGGTGGGGATAACCGATAAACTCATCTTT
CASCSGLVGITDKLIF
>TRDJ2|NA|TRDV2|TRDD3
TGTGCCTGTGACAACCTACTGGGGGATACTTTGACAGCACAACTCTTCTTT
CACDNLLGDTLTAQLFF
>TRDJ1|medium-sized|TRAV29/DV5|TRDD3
TGTGCAGCTTTACCGTACGGACAGGGGGATGACCCCTACACCGATAAACTCATCTTT
CAALPYGQGDDPYTDKLIF
>TRDJ1|few|TRDV2|TRDD3
TGTGCCTGTGACATACTGGGGGATAGCGCCGATAAACTCATCTTT
CACDILGDSADKLIF
>TRDJ1|medium-sized|TRDV2|TRDD2
TGTGCCTGTGACACGCTTCCTAGACCCGAGTGGGAGTCGTACACCGATAAACTCATCTTT
CACDTLPRPEWESYTDKLIF
>TRDJ3|medium-sized|TRDV2|TRDD3
TGTGCCTGTGACACCGGTTTACTGGGGGAACATAGCTCCTGGGACACCCGACAGATGTTTTTC
CACDTGLLGEHSSWDTRQMFF
>TRDJ1|medium-sized|TRDV2|NA
TGTGCCTGTGACACCTTGCGATTTTCTGGGGATTACACCGATAAACTCATCTTT
CACDTLRFSGDYTDKLIF
>TRDJ1|medium-sized|TRDV2|TRDD3
TGTGCCTGTGACACGGATACTATGGGCACTGGGGGGGACTATGGGCACTGGGGGATACACACCGATAAACTCATCTTT
CACDTDTMGTGGDYGHWGIHTDKLIF
>TRDJ1|NA|TRDV2|TRDD3
TGTGCCTGTGATCCCGTACTGGGGGACCCTGAGTACACCGATAAACTCATCTTT
CACDPVLGDPEYTDKLIF
>TRDJ3|medium-sized|TRDV2|TRDD3
TGTGCCTGTGACACCGTACTGGGGGATAAACAGAGCTCCTGGGACACCCGACAGATGTTTTTC
CACDTVLGDKQSSWDTRQMFF
>TRDJ3|NA|TRDV2|NA
TGTGCCTGTGACACCATCGCCTCCGATACAACTGGGTGTGATATCGGGGCCACCCGACAGATGTTTTTC
CACDTIASDTTGCDIGATRQMFF
>TRDJ1|NA|TRDV2|TRDD3
TGTGCCTGTGACCAAGTACTGGGGGATTCGTACACCGATAAACTCATCTTT
CACDQVLGDSYTDKLIF
>TRDJ1|medium-sized|TRDV2|NA
TGTGCCTGTGACACCTTGATCGGCACCGATAAACTCATCTTT
CACDTLIGTDKLIF
>TRDJ1|large|TRDV2|NA
TGTGCCTGTGACCCGACGCAGATCGTTAAGGATAAACTCATCTTT
CACDPTQIVKDKLIF
>TRDJ1|large|TRDV2|TRDD3
TGTGCCTGTGACACTATCGCGATACTGGGGGATAAAAAGGGCACCGATAAACTCATCTTT
CACDTIAILGDKKGTDKLIF
>TRDJ1|large|TRDV2|TRDD3
TGTGCCTGTGACACCGTGGGGGATATTAATCCCGATAAACTCATCTTT
CACDTVGDINPDKLIF
>TRDJ1|medium-sized|TRDV1|NA
TGTGCTCTTGGGGAACGATACCCTACGCCCATCAGTGGGGACTACACCGATAAACTCATCTTT
CALGERYPTPISGDYTDKLIF
>TRDJ1|large|TRDV2|NA
TGTGCCTGTGACTCCCTTCCTGCGGGGGATCCGACTTCCACCGATAAACTCATCTTT
CACDSLPAGDPTSTDKLIF